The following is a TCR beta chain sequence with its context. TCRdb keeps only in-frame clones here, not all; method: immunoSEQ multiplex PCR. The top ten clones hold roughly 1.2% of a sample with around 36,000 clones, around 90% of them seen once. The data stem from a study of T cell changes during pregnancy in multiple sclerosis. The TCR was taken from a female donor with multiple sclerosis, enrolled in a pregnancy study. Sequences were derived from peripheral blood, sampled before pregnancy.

The CDR3 DNA reads as TGTGCCAGCAGCTCGACTTCAGGGTCCGGCTATGGCTACACCTTC. Protein: CASSSTSGSGYGYTF. The chain recombines TRBV7-2 with TRBJ1-2; a weak D match, TRBD1 (5 bases). The CDR3 is made up of 15 amino acids. CDR1 is SGHTA and CDR2 is FQGNSA in the germline V gene. With 4 bases removed from V and 4 bases from J, the gap between germline ends came to 16 bases.